This TCR beta chain was sequenced in a study of beta chain features in type 1 diabetes. Whole-study findings and limits: Moderate yet significant TCRB CDR3 shortening was seen in Type 1 diabetes patients in all four CD4+ subsets.

What was sequenced were expressed TCRB transcripts, since all of the isolated RNA had been reverse transcribed. Assay: immunoSEQ multiplex PCR; the TCRdb copy retains only in-frame clones and omits some. This table holds approximately 600,000 clones, roughly an eighth found once. Trimming removed 0 bases at V and 4 bases at J, with 8 bases between. CDR1 is SGHRS, CDR2 YFSETQ, per germline. There are 13 residues in the CDR3. Of note for this clone: Its matching antigen is unknown.

The V and J genes are TRBV5-1 and TRBJ2-7; perhaps TRBD1 as D (6 bases). This clonotype was obtained from a young man with type 1 diabetes. Material for sequencing was naive CD4+ T cells from blood. The CDR3 DNA follows: TGCGCCAGCAGCTTGGACGGACAGTACGAGCAGTACTTC. Translation: CASSLDGQYEQYF.